The 29 T cell receptor beta chains below come from one sample, sequenced in a study of blood T cells in healthy people across ages. A J-beta primer mix and a sample-barcoded 5' primer were used in a second PCR of about 6 to 12 cycles. TCRdb re-called the 5' RACE reads with MiXCR, one entry per CDR3 protein. This table holds hundreds of thousands of distinct CDR3 sequences, around two fifths found once. The source material was blood. These receptors came from a man older than 75 in good health.

This chain links TRBV28 with TRBJ2-6; possible D gene TRBD1, 5 bases. Germline values: CDR1 MDHEN, CDR2 SYDVKM. This CDR3 has 16 residues. V lost 3 bases and J 2 bases, leaving 11 bases between the germline ends. The CDR3 protein is CASSLIRGTGANVLTF. CDR3 in DNA: TGTGCCAGCAGTTTGATTAGGGGCACTGGGGCCAACGTCCTGACTTTC. Complete variable domain (other parts from reference TRBV28 and TRBJ2-6): DVKVTQSSRYLVKRTGEKVFLECVQDMDHENMFWYRQDPGLGLRLIYFSYDVKMKEKGDIPEGYSVSREKKERFSLILESASTNQTSMYLCASSLIRGTGANVLTFGAGSRLTVL.

This clonotype was found a few times. The CDR3 DNA reads TGCGCCAGCAGCCAATCTCGGCATAGCGGGAGGAATTTCGAGCAGTACTTC. It yields the protein CASSQSRHSGRNFEQYF. The chain couples TRBV4-1 to TRBJ2-7; 10 bases line up with TRBD2. The CDR3 runs to 17 residues. V was pared by 2 bases and J by 6 bases, with 13 bases of the junction left unmatched. Germline-derived CDR1 and CDR2 are MGHRA and YSYEKL.

This clonotype was counted a few times. This chain joins TRBV5-1 and TRBJ1-1; unclear D gene. Germline CDR1 SGHRS, CDR2 YFSETQ. With 1 base removed from V and 5 bases from J, the gap between germline ends came to 12 bases. This CDR3 region has 14 residues. In DNA form, the CDR3 reads TGCGCCAGCAGCTTGTTGTCGTCAGCAACTGAAGCTTTCTTT. It is translated as CASSLLSSATEAFF.

A single count supports this clonotype. The CDR3 loop is CSATRSGGSYEQFF. CDR3 nucleotide sequence: TGCAGTGCTACCCGGAGCGGAGGGTCCTACGAGCAGTTCTTC. The chain has TRBV20-1 and TRBJ2-1; tentatively, D is TRBD2 (6 bases). Trimming shortened V by 4 bases and J by 10 bases, and 20 bases separated the two germline ends. CDR1 DFQATT and CDR2 SNEGSKA come from the germline V gene (reference sequence). This CDR3 spans 14 amino acids.

This clonotype was counted only a few times. The chain uses TRBV6-2 or TRBV6-3 and TRBJ2-7; a possible D gene is TRBD1 (5 bases). Germline values: CDR1 MNHEY, CDR2 SVGEGT. The V end was cut by 0 bases, the J end by 5 bases, with 20 bases between. The CDR3 runs to 17 residues. This chain's CDR3 is CASSYSRSANRGNEQYF. The CDR3 nucleotides read TGTGCCAGCAGTTACTCGAGATCCGCCAATAGGGGCAACGAGCAGTACTTC.

The count of this clonotype is one. A much larger clone sits a single nucleotide away, making a read error possible. This sequence joins TRBV6-1 and TRBJ2-5; TRBD1 agrees at 8 bases. Per the germline V gene, CDR1 is MNHNS and CDR2 is SASEGT. The CDR3 consists of 14 residues. CDR3 DNA sequence: TGTGCCGGCAGTGCCCAGGGGGCTCAAGAGACCCAGTACTTC. This encodes CAGSAQGAQETQYF.

The V gene is TRBV10-3, the J gene TRBJ2-3, with 10 bases that match TRBD2. The CDR3 consists of 15 residues. The ends lost 0 bases at V and 6 bases at J; junction bases unmatched: 3. The germline V gene has CDR1 ENHRY and CDR2 SYGVKD. The CDR3 reads CAISESAGGPDTQYF. The DNA of the CDR3 is TGTGCCATCAGTGAGTCAGCGGGAGGGCCCGATACGCAGTATTTT.

The rearrangement links TRBV7-2 to TRBJ2-1; 8 bases map to TRBD2. Looked up from germline, CDR1 is SGHTA and CDR2 is FQGNSA. The CDR3 runs 16 residues. The V gene end was trimmed by 0 bases and the J gene end by 3 bases; junction bases not matched to a gene: 4. CDR3 DNA sequence: TGTGCCAGCAGCTTAGCGGCGGGGGGACTCTACAATGAGCAGTTCTTC. This gives the protein CASSLAAGGLYNEQFF.

A few counts support this clonotype. The chain employs TRBV20-1 and TRBJ2-5; D gene unclear. Germline loops: CDR1 DFQATT, CDR2 SNEGSKA (reference sequence). This CDR3 comprises 14 residues. Trimming left V 0 bases short and J 5 bases short, with 13 bases between. The DNA of the CDR3 is TGCAGTGCTAGAGATCACGCCGTGGGGGAGACCCAGTACTTC. Protein: CSARDHAVGETQYF.

The chain joins TRBV20-1 to TRBJ2-7; D ambiguous. Deletions cut 1 base from V and 6 bases from J, with 16 bases between. CDR1 and CDR2 from the germline V gene are DFQATT and SNEGSKA (reference sequence). This CDR3 contains 14 residues. For the CDR3, the DNA is TGCAGTGCTAGAGCGGGTACCCGCCAAGGCGAGCAGTACTTC. Residues: CSARAGTRQGEQYF.

The CDR3 spells CSADGPRNEQFF. The DNA for the CDR3 is TGCAGTGCCGACGGGCCGCGCAATGAGCAGTTCTTC. J is TRBJ2-1 and V is TRBV20-1; no clear D. The V end lost 6 bases, the J end lost 6 bases, and 12 bases lay between the germline ends. The length of the CDR3 is 12 residues. Germline V lookup: CDR1 DFQATT, CDR2 SNEGSKA (reference sequence).

The V and J genes are TRBV28 and TRBJ2-1; 8 bases agree with TRBD1. V dropped 7 bases and J dropped 0; count of bases not matched to a gene: 5. Germline CDR1 reads MDHEN; CDR2 reads SYDVKM. The CDR3 consists of 15 residues. DNA of the CDR3: TGTGCCAGCACCGCAGGGGGCAGCTCCTACAATGAGCAGTTCTTC. It translates to CASTAGGSSYNEQFF.

V and J are TRBV6-5 and TRBJ2-5; the match to TRBD2 covers 7 bases. Germline V gives CDR1 MNHEY, CDR2 SVGAGI. With 6 bases clipped from V and 4 bases from J, the junction kept 8 bases outside the gene matches. This CDR3 region has 14 residues. The DNA of the CDR3 is TGTGCCAGCAGGGGACTGGGCGGGAGAGAGACCCAGTACTTC. As protein: CASRGLGGRETQYF.

This clonotype was recorded many times. This rearrangement joins TRBV4-3 to TRBJ2-7, with no clear D. CDR3 length: 15 amino acids. Trimming stripped 0 bases from V and 2 bases from J, with 11 bases between. Germline V lookup: CDR1 LGHNA, CDR2 YSLEER. The CDR3 DNA reads as TGCGCCAGCAGCCAAGAAAGAGACAAAACCTACGAGCAGTACTTC. The encoded protein is CASSQERDKTYEQYF.

The chain joins TRBV25-1 to TRBJ2-4; 8 bases are a match to TRBD2. V dropped 7 bases and J dropped 13; count of bases not matched to a gene: 12. Germline V gives CDR1 MGHDK, CDR2 SYGVNS. CDR3 size: 13 residues. CDR3 nucleotide sequence: TGTGCCAGCAATACCGGGACTAGTAGTTGGCAGTACTTC. This sequence encodes CASNTGTSSWQYF.

The rearrangement uses TRBV6-1 and TRBJ2-3; TRBD2 aligns across 8 bases. This CDR3 has 15 residues. Germline V gene sequence: CDR1 MNHNS, CDR2 SASEGT. V lost 5 bases, J lost 0 bases, and 4 bases stayed unmatched. The CDR3 loop is CASSPAGASTDTQYF. The CDR3 DNA follows: TGTGCCAGCAGTCCAGCGGGGGCTAGCACAGATACGCAGTATTTT.

The chain has TRBV2 and TRBJ1-2, with a tentative D call TRBD1 (6 bases). V was pared by 6 bases and J by 5 bases, with 22 bases between. Per germline, CDR1 SNHLY and CDR2 FYNNEI. The CDR3 sequence is 16 residues long. The CDR3 sequence is CASSVLSQGHTYGYTF. The CDR3 DNA sequence: TGTGCCAGCAGCGTACTTTCCCAGGGGCACACTTATGGCTACACCTTC. Together with reference TRBV2 and TRBJ1-2, the CDR3 gives the full variable domain: EPEVTQTPSHQVTQMGQEVILRCVPISNHLYFYWYRQILGQKVEFLVSFYNNEISEKSEIFDDQFSVERPDGSNFTLKIRSTKLEDSAMYFCASSVLSQGHTYGYTFGSGTRLTVV.

This clonotype was recorded a few times. V is TRBV5-1 and J is TRBJ1-2; 8 bases are shared with TRBD1. V lost 3 bases, J lost 0 bases, and 10 bases stayed unmatched. Looked up from germline, CDR1 is SGHRS and CDR2 is YFSETQ. The CDR3 has 17 residues. In DNA, the CDR3 is TGCGCCAGCAGCTCCGGACAGGGAGGCAGCACTAACTATGGCTACACCTTC. Residues: CASSSGQGGSTNYGYTF.

This clonotype was detected a few times. This sequence joins TRBV3-1 and TRBJ2-1; D gene unclear. V was trimmed by 6 bases and J by 9 bases, leaving 9 bases between them. In germline, CDR1 is LGHDT, CDR2 YNNKEL (reference sequence). CDR3 size: 11 residues. The CDR3 DNA reads TGTGCCAGCAGGCGGAACGGTGAGCAGTTCTTC. It specifies CASRRNGEQFF.

The chain joins TRBV20-1 to TRBJ2-7; TRBD2 aligns across 12 bases. The CDR3 covers 17 residues. After removal of 4 bases from V and 3 bases from J, the junction contained 13 bases not matched to a gene. Germline loops: CDR1 DFQATT, CDR2 SNEGSKA (reference sequence). DNA of the CDR3: TGCAGTGCTACTGGCCGAACGGGACTAGCGGGTTACTACGAGCAGTACTTC. Translated: CSATGRTGLAGYYEQYF.

This clonotype appeared a few times. The chain employs TRBV12-3 or TRBV12-4 and TRBJ2-6, with 7 bases matching TRBD2. The CDR3 has 17 residues. The junction had 8 bases not matched to a gene; V was cut back by 6 bases and J by 0 bases. This CDR3 reads CASRRGELSSGANVLTF. The CDR3, as DNA: TGTGCCAGCAGACGGGGGGAATTGAGCTCTGGGGCCAACGTCCTGACTTTC.

In this sample, this clonotype turned up a few times. The chain employs TRBV20-1 and TRBJ2-7; no clear D gene. V gave up 0 bases and J gave up 3 bases, with 6 bases separating them. CDR1 is DFQATT and CDR2 is SNEGSKA in the germline V gene (reference sequence). This CDR3 has 12 amino acids. CDR3: CSARETHYEQYF. The CDR3 DNA follows: TGCAGTGCTAGAGAGACCCACTACGAGCAGTACTTC.

J is TRBJ2-1 and V is TRBV5-5, with 7 bases matching TRBD1. The junction had 13 bases not matched to a gene; V was cut back by 0 bases and J by 4 bases. The germline gives CDR1 SGHKS, CDR2 YYEKEE (reference sequence). This CDR3 is built from 18 residues. CDR3 in DNA: TGTGCCAGCAGCTTGGGAACAGGGGATTATGTCCATTACAATGAGCAGTTCTTC. Amino acids: CASSLGTGDYVHYNEQFF.

To note about this clonotype: A read error may explain this, as a much larger clone is one base away. The chain is built from TRBV25-1 and TRBJ2-6; 10 bases line up with TRBD1. V lost 2 bases, J lost 0 bases, and 1 base stayed unmatched. CDR1 is MGHDK and CDR2 is SYGVNS in the germline V gene. The CDR3 consists of 17 residues. This chain's CDR3 is CASSERTGGSGANVLTF. The CDR3 DNA follows: TGTGCCAGCAGTGAACGGACAGGGGGCTCTGGGGCCAACGTCCTGACTTTC. Together with reference TRBV25-1 and TRBJ2-6, the CDR3 gives the full variable domain: EADIYQTPRYLVIGTGKKITLECSQTMGHDKMYWYQQDPGMELHLIHYSYGVNSTEKGDLSSESTVSRIRTEHFPLTLESARPSHTSQYLCASSERTGGSGANVLTFGAGSRLTVL.

This clonotype was observed a few times. The rearrangement links TRBV6-6 to TRBJ1-1; D may be TRBD1 (6 bases). Germline values: CDR1 MNHNY, CDR2 SVGAGI (reference sequence). Trimming took 4 bases from V and 0 from J, leaving 15 bases between them. The CDR3 sequence is 16 residues long. The CDR3 here is CASSSRGGTVNTEAFF. The CDR3 DNA sequence: TGTGCCAGCAGTTCCAGGGGTGGAACAGTGAACACTGAAGCTTTCTTT.

The chain recombines TRBV5-1 with TRBJ2-6; perhaps TRBD1 as D (7 bases). The CDR3 runs to 17 residues. CDR1 SGHRS and CDR2 YFSETQ come from the germline V gene. V shed 1 base and J shed 4 bases, with 15 bases lying between them. The CDR3 sequence is CASSLWQGGYGANVLTF. As DNA, the CDR3 is TGCGCCAGCAGCTTGTGGCAGGGGGGTTACGGGGCCAACGTCCTGACTTTC.

V gene TRBV20-1 combines with J gene TRBJ2-2; TRBD1 aligns across 12 bases. Germline CDR1 reads DFQATT; CDR2 reads SNEGSKA (reference sequence). V gave up 4 bases and J gave up 4 bases; unmatched junction bases: 7. This CDR3 has 16 amino acids. As DNA, the CDR3 is TGCAGTGCTAATCCCGGGACAGGGGGCCGCACCGGGGAGCTGTTTTTT. It translates to CSANPGTGGRTGELFF.

The chain joins TRBV29-1 to TRBJ2-7; D is unclear. The CDR3 has 13 amino acids. The germline V gene has CDR1 SQVTM and CDR2 ANQGSEA. The V end lost 5 bases, the J end lost 1 base, and 12 bases lay between the germline ends. This CDR3 is CSVRPTQSYEQYF. DNA of the CDR3: TGCAGCGTTAGGCCAACACAATCCTACGAGCAGTACTTC.

This clonotype was observed a few times. V and J are TRBV12-3 or TRBV12-4 and TRBJ1-1, with D perhaps TRBD1 (5 bases). Trimming stripped 7 bases from V and 5 bases from J, with 14 bases between. The CDR3 is made up of 13 amino acids. Here the CDR3 reads CASTRPGSTEAFF. The DNA for the CDR3 is TGTGCCAGCACGCGTCCAGGGAGTACTGAAGCTTTCTTT.